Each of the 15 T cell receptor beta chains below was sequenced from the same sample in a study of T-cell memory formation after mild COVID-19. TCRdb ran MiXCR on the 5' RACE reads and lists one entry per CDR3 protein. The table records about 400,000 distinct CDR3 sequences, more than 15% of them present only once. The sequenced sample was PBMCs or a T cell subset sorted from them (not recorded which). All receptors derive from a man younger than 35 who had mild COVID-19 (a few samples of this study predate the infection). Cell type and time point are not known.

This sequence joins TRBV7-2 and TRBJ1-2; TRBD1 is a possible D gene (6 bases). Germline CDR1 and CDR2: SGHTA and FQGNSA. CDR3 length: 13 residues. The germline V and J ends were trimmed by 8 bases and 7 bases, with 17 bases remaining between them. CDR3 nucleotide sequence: TGTGCCAGCGGCACAGGGCAGGGTTTTGGCTACACCTTC. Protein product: CASGTGQGFGYTF.

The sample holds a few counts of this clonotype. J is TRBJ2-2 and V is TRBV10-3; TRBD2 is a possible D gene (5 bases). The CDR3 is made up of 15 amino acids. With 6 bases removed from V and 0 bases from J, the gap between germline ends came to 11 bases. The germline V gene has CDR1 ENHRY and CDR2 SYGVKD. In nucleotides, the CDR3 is TGTGCCATCAGGAATGACGGGACGAACACCGGGGAGCTGTTTTTT. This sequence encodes CAIRNDGTNTGELFF.

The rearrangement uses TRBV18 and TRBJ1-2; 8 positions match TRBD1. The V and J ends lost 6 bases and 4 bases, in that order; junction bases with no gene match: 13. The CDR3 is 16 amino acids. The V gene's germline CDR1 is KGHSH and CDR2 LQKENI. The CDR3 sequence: CASSRGRTGSGYGYTF. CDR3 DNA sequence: TGTGCCAGCTCCCGCGGAAGGACAGGGAGCGGCTATGGCTACACCTTC.

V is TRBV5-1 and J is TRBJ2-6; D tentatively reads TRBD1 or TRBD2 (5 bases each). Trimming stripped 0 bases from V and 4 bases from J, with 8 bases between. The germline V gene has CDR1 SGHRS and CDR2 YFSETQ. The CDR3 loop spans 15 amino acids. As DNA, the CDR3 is TGCGCCAGCAGCTTGGTAGGGACCGGGGCCAACGTCCTGACTTTC. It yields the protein CASSLVGTGANVLTF.

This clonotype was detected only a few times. CDR3 loop: CASSYRAIQETQYF. The CDR3, as DNA: TGTGCCAGCAGCTACCGGGCCATCCAAGAGACCCAGTACTTC. The chain combines TRBV7-9 with TRBJ2-5; D ambiguous. Trimming cost V 4 bases and J 1 base, with 10 bases left between them. This CDR3 has 14 residues. Per the germline V gene, CDR1 is SEHNR and CDR2 is FQNEAQ (reference sequence).

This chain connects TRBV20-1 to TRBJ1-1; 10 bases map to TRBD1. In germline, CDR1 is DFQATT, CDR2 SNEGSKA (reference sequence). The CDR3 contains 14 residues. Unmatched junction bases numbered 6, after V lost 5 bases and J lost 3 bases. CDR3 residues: CSARTDRGHTEAFF. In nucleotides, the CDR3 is TGCAGTGCTCGGACTGACAGGGGGCACACTGAAGCTTTCTTT.

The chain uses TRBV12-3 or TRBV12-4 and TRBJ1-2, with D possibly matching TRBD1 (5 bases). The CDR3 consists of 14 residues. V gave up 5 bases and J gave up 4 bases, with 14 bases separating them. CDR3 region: CASSLQGVAYGYTF. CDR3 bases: TGTGCCAGCAGTCTCCAGGGAGTGGCCTATGGCTACACCTTC.

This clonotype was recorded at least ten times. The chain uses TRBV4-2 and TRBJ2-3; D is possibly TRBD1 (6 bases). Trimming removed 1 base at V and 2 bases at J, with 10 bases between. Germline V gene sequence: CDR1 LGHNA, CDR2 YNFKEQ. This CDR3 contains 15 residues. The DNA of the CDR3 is TGTGCCAGCAGCCAAGGGGGGACACACACAGATACGCAGTATTTT. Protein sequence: CASSQGGTHTDTQYF.

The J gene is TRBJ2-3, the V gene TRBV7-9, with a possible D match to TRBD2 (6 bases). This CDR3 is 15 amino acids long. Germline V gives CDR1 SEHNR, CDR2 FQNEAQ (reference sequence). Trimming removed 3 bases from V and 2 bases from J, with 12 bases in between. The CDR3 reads CASSFFGGATDTQYF. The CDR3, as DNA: TGTGCCAGCAGCTTCTTCGGGGGAGCCACAGATACGCAGTATTTT.

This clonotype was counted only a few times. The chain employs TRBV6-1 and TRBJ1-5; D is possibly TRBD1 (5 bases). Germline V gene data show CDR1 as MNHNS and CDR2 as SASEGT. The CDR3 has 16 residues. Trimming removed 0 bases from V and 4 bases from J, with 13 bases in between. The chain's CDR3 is CASSEAWGSSNQPQHF. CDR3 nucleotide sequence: TGTGCCAGCAGTGAAGCTTGGGGGTCCTCGAATCAGCCCCAGCATTTT.

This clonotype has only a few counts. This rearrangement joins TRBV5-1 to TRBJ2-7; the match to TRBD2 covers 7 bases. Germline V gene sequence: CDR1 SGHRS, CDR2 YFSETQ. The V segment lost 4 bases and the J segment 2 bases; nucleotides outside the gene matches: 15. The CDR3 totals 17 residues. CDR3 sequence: CASSGRGRGGTTYEQYF. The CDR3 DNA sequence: TGCGCCAGCAGCGGCCGGGGACGCGGGGGAACCACCTACGAGCAGTACTTC.

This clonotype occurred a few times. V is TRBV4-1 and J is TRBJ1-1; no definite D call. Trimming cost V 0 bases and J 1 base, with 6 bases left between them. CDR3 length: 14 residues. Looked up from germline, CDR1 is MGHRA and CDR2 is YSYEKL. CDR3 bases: TGCGCCAGCAGCCAAGACTGGACGAACACTGAAGCTTTCTTT. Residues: CASSQDWTNTEAFF.

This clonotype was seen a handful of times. CDR3 in amino acids: CASEPGVTGNTIYF. The CDR3 nucleotides read TGTGCCAGCGAACCAGGGGTTACCGGAAACACCATATATTTT. V gene TRBV7-9 combines with J gene TRBJ1-3; D might be TRBD1 (6 bases). Germline V gene data show CDR1 as SEHNR and CDR2 as FQNEAQ (reference sequence). The germline V and J ends were trimmed by 8 bases and 4 bases, with 15 bases remaining between them. The length of the CDR3 is 14 residues.

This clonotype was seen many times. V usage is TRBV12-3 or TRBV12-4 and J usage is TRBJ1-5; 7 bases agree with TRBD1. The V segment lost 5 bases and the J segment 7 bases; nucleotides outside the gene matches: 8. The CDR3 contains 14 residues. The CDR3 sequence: CASSPTGDRQPQHF. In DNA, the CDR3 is TGTGCCAGCAGTCCTACAGGGGATAGGCAGCCCCAGCATTTT.

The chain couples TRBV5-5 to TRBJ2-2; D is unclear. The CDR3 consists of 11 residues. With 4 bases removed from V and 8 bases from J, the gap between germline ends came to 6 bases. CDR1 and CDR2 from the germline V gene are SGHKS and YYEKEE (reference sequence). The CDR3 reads CASSPEGELFF. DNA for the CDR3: TGTGCCAGCAGCCCCGAGGGGGAGCTGTTTTTT.